A single sample gave rise to the 17 T cell receptor beta chains below, sequenced in a study of T cells in Graves' hyperthyroidism and ophthalmopathy. Amplification of TCR beta CDR3 regions was performed using RNA transcripts as template. The HTBI primer set was used in a first-round RT-PCR of the TCR CDR3. One entry per CDR3 protein, called by TCRdb with MiXCR from the multiplex PCR reads. Among 450,000 to 550,000 distinct CDR3 sequences, approximately 25% were seen once, and the ten largest hold about 11%. Sequences were obtained from blood. These receptors were obtained from a woman younger than 45 with Graves' ophthalmopathy.

This clonotype was detected many times. In DNA, the CDR3 is TGTGCCAGCAGCAAACAGGGTGATAATGGCTACACCTTC. This codes for CASSKQGDNGYTF. The V gene is TRBV6-2 or TRBV6-3, the J gene TRBJ1-2, with TRBD1 as a possible D gene (6 bases). Germline V gene sequence: CDR1 MNHEY, CDR2 SVGEGT. With 6 bases removed from V and 6 bases from J, the gap between germline ends came to 14 bases. This CDR3 spans 13 amino acids.

This clonotype was seen a handful of times. The chain has TRBV29-1 and TRBJ2-7; tentative D call: TRBD1 (6 bases). Trimming removed 1 base at V and 2 bases at J, with 24 bases between. This CDR3 comprises 18 residues. Germline CDR1 reads SQVTM; CDR2 reads ANQGSEA. The CDR3 sequence: CSVEGASGGRESPYEQYF. Written as DNA, the CDR3 is TGCAGCGTTGAAGGGGCGAGTGGGGGCAGGGAATCCCCCTACGAGCAGTACTTC.

There are many counts of this clonotype. This chain joins TRBV10-3 and TRBJ2-5; D gene uncertain. V was trimmed by 0 bases and J by 1 base, leaving 9 bases between them. This CDR3 region has 15 residues. Germline CDR1 reads ENHRY; CDR2 reads SYGVKD. DNA for the CDR3: TGTGCCATCAGTGAGTCCACAGAACTCCAAGAGACCCAGTACTTC. Encoded protein: CAISESTELQETQYF.

The rearrangement uses TRBV3-1 and TRBJ2-2; TRBD1 matches 7 bases. The CDR3 runs to 16 residues. V lost 0 bases to trimming and J lost 3 bases; unmatched junction nucleotides: 4. Germline assignment: CDR1 LGHDT and CDR2 YNNKEL (reference sequence). The CDR3 sequence: CASSQEQGEYTGELFF. CDR3 coding DNA: TGTGCCAGCAGCCAAGAGCAGGGGGAGTACACCGGGGAGCTGTTTTTT.

This clonotype was detected many times. This rearrangement joins TRBV24-1 to TRBJ2-5; 8 bases are shared with TRBD1. The ends lost 4 bases at V and 5 bases at J; junction bases unmatched: 5. CDR3 size: 14 residues. Germline assignment: CDR1 KGHDR and CDR2 SFDVKD. Here the CDR3 reads CATSEDRGVETQYF. The CDR3 DNA follows: TGTGCCACCAGTGAAGACAGGGGCGTGGAGACCCAGTACTTC.

The J gene is TRBJ1-3, the V gene TRBV5-5, with a weak D call TRBD1 (6 bases). The germline V and J ends were trimmed by 2 bases and 2 bases, with 8 bases remaining between them. This CDR3 spans 14 amino acids. Germline lookup yields CDR1 SGHKS and CDR2 YYEKEE (reference sequence). In DNA, the CDR3 is TGTGCCAGCAGCTTCGGACAGACTGGAAACACCATATATTTT. Its translation is CASSFGQTGNTIYF.

This clonotype was detected ten times or more. The rearrangement joins TRBV12-3 or TRBV12-4 to TRBJ2-7; D uncertain. The V and J ends lost 4 bases and 2 bases respectively, with 12 bases between them. CDR3 length: 14 residues. The chain's CDR3 is CASSSRVPPYEQYF. The CDR3 DNA follows: TGTGCCAGCAGTTCCCGGGTTCCTCCCTACGAGCAGTACTTC.

Many counts were recorded for this clonotype. This chain links TRBV28 with TRBJ2-7, with 8 positions matching TRBD1. There are 15 residues in the CDR3. V shed 4 bases, J shed 5 bases, and the junction held 10 bases outside the gene matches. The V gene's germline CDR1 is MDHEN and CDR2 SYDVKM. The CDR3 reads CASSSNSGGEDEQYF. CDR3 bases: TGTGCCAGCAGTTCCAACTCAGGGGGCGAGGACGAGCAGTACTTC. Full variable domain (rest looked up from reference TRBV28 and TRBJ2-7): DVKVTQSSRYLVKRTGEKVFLECVQDMDHENMFWYRQDPGLGLRLIYFSYDVKMKEKGDIPEGYSVSREKKERFSLILESASTNQTSMYLCASSSNSGGEDEQYFGPGTRLTVT.

This clonotype was counted at least ten times. This sequence joins TRBV19 and TRBJ2-2; TRBD1 might be the D (6 bases). Germline V gene data show CDR1 as LNHDA and CDR2 as SQIVND (reference sequence). The V end lost 5 bases, the J end lost 6 bases, and 22 bases lay between the germline ends. The CDR3 covers 17 residues. The CDR3 region is CASSRVTGYKGAGELFF. In DNA, the CDR3 is TGTGCCAGTAGTCGGGTTACAGGGTACAAGGGGGCCGGGGAGCTGTTTTTT.

The sample holds a few counts of this clonotype. This rearrangement joins TRBV10-3 to TRBJ1-1; D is possibly TRBD1 (6 bases). This CDR3 has 15 amino acids. Germline-derived CDR1 and CDR2 are ENHRY and SYGVKD. The V end lost 2 bases, the J end lost 4 bases, and 14 bases lay between the germline ends. The CDR3 sequence is CAISEPGKGVTEAFF. CDR3 DNA: TGTGCCATCAGTGAGCCTGGTAAGGGGGTCACTGAAGCTTTCTTT.

This clonotype occurred many times. V is TRBV6-5 and J is TRBJ2-7; D is possibly TRBD2 (5 bases). The CDR3 extends over 16 amino acids. Germline V gene sequence: CDR1 MNHEY, CDR2 SVGAGI. The germline V and J ends were trimmed by 0 bases and 0 bases, with 12 bases remaining between them. CDR3 bases: TGTGCCAGCAGTTACTCGACGGGGATGAGCTCCTACGAGCAGTACTTC. Residues: CASSYSTGMSSYEQYF.

This clonotype appeared many times. The rearrangement joins TRBV4-1 to TRBJ1-1; the D is unclear. This CDR3 has 15 amino acids. The ends were cut back, 6 bases at V and 1 base at J, with 15 bases in the middle. Germline CDR1 reads MGHRA; CDR2 reads YSYEKL. Here the CDR3 reads CASRSVGRGNTEAFF. As DNA, the CDR3 is TGCGCCAGCAGGTCAGTAGGGCGAGGGAACACTGAAGCTTTCTTT.

This clonotype was counted at least ten times. The rearrangement links TRBV12-3 or TRBV12-4 to TRBJ1-2, with D tentatively TRBD1 (5 bases). V gave up 5 bases and J gave up 2 bases, with 12 bases separating them. The CDR3 extends over 14 amino acids. The CDR3: CASSPPGRNYGYTF. The CDR3 DNA follows: TGTGCCAGCAGTCCCCCGGGGCGCAACTATGGCTACACCTTC.

The chain is built from TRBV19 and TRBJ1-2; no definite D call. Per germline, CDR1 LNHDA and CDR2 SQIVND (reference sequence). Trimming took off 7 bases at V and 8 bases at J, with 17 bases between the two ends. CDR3 length equals 13 residues. The CDR3: CASISASGAGYTF. The CDR3 DNA follows: TGTGCCAGTATATCGGCGTCGGGAGCAGGCTACACCTTC.

This clonotype was counted at least ten times. The chain couples TRBV6-5 to TRBJ2-7; 8 bases are shared with TRBD2. J lost 3 bases, V lost 6 bases, and 4 bases had no gene match. The CDR3 is made up of 13 amino acids. Per the germline V gene, CDR1 is MNHEY and CDR2 is SVGAGI. CDR3 in DNA: TGTGCCAGCAGGTTTAGCGGGAACTACGAGCAGTACTTC. Translation gives CASRFSGNYEQYF.

This clonotype came up a few times. This chain uses TRBV12-5 with TRBJ2-7; D possibly corresponds to TRBD1 (6 bases). There are 13 residues in the CDR3. Per germline, CDR1 LGHNT and CDR2 FRNRAP. The ends were cut back, 7 bases at V and 2 bases at J, with 12 bases in the middle. In DNA, the CDR3 is TGTGCTAGTGCCTCAGGGGATCCCTACGAGCAGTACTTC. Protein sequence: CASASGDPYEQYF.

This clonotype was seen many times. V usage is TRBV7-9 and J usage is TRBJ2-6; 10 positions agree with TRBD2. The CDR3 runs 16 residues. The trim removed 5 bases at V and 1 base at J, leaving 2 bases unmatched. Germline V lookup: CDR1 SEHNR, CDR2 FQNEAQ (reference sequence). CDR3 residues: CASSPSGGSGANVLTF. CDR3 coding DNA: TGTGCCAGCAGCCCTAGCGGGGGTTCTGGGGCCAACGTCCTGACTTTC.